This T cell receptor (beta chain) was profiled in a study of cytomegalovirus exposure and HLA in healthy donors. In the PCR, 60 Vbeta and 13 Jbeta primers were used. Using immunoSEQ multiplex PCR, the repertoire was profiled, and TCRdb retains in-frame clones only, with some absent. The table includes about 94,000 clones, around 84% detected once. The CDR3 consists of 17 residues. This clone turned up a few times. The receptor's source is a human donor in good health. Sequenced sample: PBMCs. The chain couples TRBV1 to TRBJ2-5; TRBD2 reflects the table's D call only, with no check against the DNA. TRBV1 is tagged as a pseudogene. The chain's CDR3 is CTSSQEATSGGQETQYF. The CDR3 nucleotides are TGCACCAGCAGCCAAGAGGCTACTAGCGGGGGGCAAGAGACCCAGTACTTC.